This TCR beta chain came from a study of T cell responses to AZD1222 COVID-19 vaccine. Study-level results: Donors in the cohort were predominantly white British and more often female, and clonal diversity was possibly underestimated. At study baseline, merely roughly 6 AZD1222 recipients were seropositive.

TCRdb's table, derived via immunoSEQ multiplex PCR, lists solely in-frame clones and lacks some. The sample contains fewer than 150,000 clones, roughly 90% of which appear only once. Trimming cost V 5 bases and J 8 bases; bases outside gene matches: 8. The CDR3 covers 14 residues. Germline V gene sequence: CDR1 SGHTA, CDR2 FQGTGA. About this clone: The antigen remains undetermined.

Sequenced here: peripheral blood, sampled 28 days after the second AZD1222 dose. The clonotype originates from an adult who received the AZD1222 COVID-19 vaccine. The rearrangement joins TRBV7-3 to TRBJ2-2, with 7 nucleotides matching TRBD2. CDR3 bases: TGTGCCAGCAGCACGGGACTACCCCGTGGGGAGCTGTTTTTT. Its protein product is CASSTGLPRGELFF. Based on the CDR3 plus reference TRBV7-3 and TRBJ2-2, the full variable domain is GAGVSQTPSNKVTEKGKYVELRCDPISGHTALYWYRQSLGQGPEFLIYFQGTGAADDSGLPNDRFFAVRPEGSVSTLKIQRTERGDSAVYLCASSTGLPRGELFFGEGSRLTVL.